The T cell receptor (beta chain) described here comes from a study of blood T cell repertoires in COVID-19. Study background: Donors in the United States, Italy and Spain gave samples during acute or convalescent COVID-19. Nucleic acid was either cDNA or gDNA, and it came from T cells, B-cell-depleted T cells, or PBMCs.

Original processing notes: Estimates of nucleated cell counts were drawn from the amplification of reference gene primers. Profiling relied on immunoSEQ multiplex PCR, and the TCRdb table lists in-frame clones only, not all of them. V and J calls and clone size are those listed in that table; D and trimming were worked out from the DNA. The data hold 150,000 to 200,000 clones, with approximately 85% observed a single time. Unmatched junction bases numbered 14, after V lost 4 bases and J lost 6 bases. The CDR3 extends over 18 amino acids. CDR1 is SGHAT and CDR2 is FQNNGV in the germline V gene. The chain is built from TRBV11-2 and TRBJ2-7; TRBD2 agrees at 14 bases. The sequenced sample was peripheral blood. This receptor was identified in a human donor with active or convalescent COVID-19. The donor label of this sample is uncertain. The CDR3 reads CASSSPTSGRGLLSEQYF. CDR3 DNA: TGTGCCAGCAGCTCCCCGACTAGCGGGAGGGGCCTCCTCTCCGAGCAGTACTTC.